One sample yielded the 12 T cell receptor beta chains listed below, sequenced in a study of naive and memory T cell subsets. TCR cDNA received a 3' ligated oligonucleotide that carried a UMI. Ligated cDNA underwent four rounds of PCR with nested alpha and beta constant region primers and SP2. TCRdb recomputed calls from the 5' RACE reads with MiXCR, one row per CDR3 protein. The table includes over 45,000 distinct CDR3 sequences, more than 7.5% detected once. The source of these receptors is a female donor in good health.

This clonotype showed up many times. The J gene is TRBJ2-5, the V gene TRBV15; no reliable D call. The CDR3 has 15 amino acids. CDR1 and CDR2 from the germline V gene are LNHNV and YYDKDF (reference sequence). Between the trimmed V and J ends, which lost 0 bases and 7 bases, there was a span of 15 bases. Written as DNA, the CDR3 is TGTGCCACCAGCAGAGATGGGTCGGCGTTTGGGACCCAGTACTTC. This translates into CATSRDGSAFGTQYF.

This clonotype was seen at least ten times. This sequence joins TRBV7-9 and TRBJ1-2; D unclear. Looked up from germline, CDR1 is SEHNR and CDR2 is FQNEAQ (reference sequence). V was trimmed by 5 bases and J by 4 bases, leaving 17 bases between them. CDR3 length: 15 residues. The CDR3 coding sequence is TGTGCCAGCAGCCCCCCAGAGAGCCTATTCTATGGCTACACCTTC. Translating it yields CASSPPESLFYGYTF. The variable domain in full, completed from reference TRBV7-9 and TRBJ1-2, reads DTGVSQNPRHKITKRGQNVTFRCDPISEHNRLYWYRQTLGQGPEFLTYFQNEAQLEKSRLLSDRFSAERPKGSFSTLEIQRTEQGDSAMYLCASSPPESLFYGYTFGSGTRLTVV.

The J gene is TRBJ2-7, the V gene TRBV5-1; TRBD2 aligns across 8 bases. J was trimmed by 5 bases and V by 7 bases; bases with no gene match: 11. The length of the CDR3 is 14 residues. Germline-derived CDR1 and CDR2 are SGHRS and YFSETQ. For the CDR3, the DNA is TGCGCCAGCCAACCGGGGGGGTCTGGCAACGAGCAGTACTTC. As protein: CASQPGGSGNEQYF.

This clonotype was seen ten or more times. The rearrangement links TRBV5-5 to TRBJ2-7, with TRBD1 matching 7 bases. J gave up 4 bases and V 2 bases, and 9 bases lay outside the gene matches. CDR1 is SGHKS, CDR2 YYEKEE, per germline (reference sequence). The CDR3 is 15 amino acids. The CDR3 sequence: CASSLSGGGRYEQYF. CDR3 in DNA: TGTGCCAGCAGCTTATCAGGGGGTGGTCGGTACGAGCAGTACTTC.

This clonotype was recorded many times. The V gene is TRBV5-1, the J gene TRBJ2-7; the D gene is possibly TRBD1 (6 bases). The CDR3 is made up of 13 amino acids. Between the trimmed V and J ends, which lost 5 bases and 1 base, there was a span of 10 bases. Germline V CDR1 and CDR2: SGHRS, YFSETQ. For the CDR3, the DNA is TGCGCCAGCAGTTGGGGGCCTTCCTACGAGCAGTACTTC. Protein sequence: CASSWGPSYEQYF.

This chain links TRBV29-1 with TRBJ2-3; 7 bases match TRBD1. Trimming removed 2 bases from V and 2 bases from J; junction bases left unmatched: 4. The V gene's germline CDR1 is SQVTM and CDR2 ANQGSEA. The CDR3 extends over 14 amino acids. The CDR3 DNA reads TGCAGCGTTGAAACAGGGGTCATCACAGATACGCAGTATTTT. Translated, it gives CSVETGVITDTQYF.

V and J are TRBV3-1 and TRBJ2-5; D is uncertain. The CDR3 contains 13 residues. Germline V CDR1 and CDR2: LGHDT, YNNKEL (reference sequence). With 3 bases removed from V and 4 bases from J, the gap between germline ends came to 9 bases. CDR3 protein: CASSHSPLETQYF. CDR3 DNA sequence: TGTGCCAGCAGCCACAGTCCCTTAGAGACCCAGTACTTC.

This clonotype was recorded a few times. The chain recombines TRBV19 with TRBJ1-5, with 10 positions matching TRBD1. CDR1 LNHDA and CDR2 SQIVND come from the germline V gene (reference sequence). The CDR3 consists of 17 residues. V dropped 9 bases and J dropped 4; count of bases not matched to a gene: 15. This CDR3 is CASHPGQGRTRNQPQHF. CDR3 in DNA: TGTGCCAGCCATCCGGGACAGGGGCGGACCAGAAATCAGCCCCAGCATTTT.

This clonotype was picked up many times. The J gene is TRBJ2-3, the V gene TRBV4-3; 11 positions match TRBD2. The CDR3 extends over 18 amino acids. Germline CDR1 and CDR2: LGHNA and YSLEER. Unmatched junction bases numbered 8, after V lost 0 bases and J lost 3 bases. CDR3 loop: CASSQDQLSSGGTDTQYF. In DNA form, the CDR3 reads TGCGCCAGCAGCCAAGATCAGTTGTCTAGCGGGGGGACAGATACGCAGTATTTT.

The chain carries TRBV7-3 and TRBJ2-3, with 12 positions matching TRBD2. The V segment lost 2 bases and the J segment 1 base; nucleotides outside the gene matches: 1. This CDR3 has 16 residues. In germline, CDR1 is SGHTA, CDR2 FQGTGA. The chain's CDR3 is CASSLLAGGGTDTQYF. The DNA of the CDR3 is TGTGCCAGCAGCTTACTAGCGGGGGGGGGCACAGATACGCAGTATTTT.

CDR3: CASSLAGFQETQYF. CDR3 coding DNA: TGTGCCAGCAGTTTAGCGGGTTTCCAAGAGACCCAGTACTTC. The V gene is TRBV28, the J gene TRBJ2-5, with a weak D call TRBD2 (5 bases). From germline, CDR1 is MDHEN and CDR2 SYDVKM. Trimming stripped 2 bases from V and 1 base from J, with 8 bases between. The CDR3 sequence is 14 residues long. Drawing the rest from reference TRBV28 and TRBJ2-5, the complete variable domain is DVKVTQSSRYLVKRTGEKVFLECVQDMDHENMFWYRQDPGLGLRLIYFSYDVKMKEKGDIPEGYSVSREKKERFSLILESASTNQTSMYLCASSLAGFQETQYFGPGTRLLVL.

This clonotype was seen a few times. CDR3 loop: CASKDAGNTIYF. The CDR3 nucleotides are TGTGCCAGCAAGGATGCTGGAAACACCATATATTTT. The chain has TRBV28 and TRBJ1-3; D unclear. The V and J ends lost 7 bases and 2 bases respectively, with 6 bases between them. Germline V gene lookup returns CDR1 MDHEN and CDR2 SYDVKM. The CDR3 totals 12 residues. Drawing the rest from reference TRBV28 and TRBJ1-3, the complete variable domain is DVKVTQSSRYLVKRTGEKVFLECVQDMDHENMFWYRQDPGLGLRLIYFSYDVKMKEKGDIPEGYSVSREKKERFSLILESASTNQTSMYLCASKDAGNTIYFGEGSWLTVV.